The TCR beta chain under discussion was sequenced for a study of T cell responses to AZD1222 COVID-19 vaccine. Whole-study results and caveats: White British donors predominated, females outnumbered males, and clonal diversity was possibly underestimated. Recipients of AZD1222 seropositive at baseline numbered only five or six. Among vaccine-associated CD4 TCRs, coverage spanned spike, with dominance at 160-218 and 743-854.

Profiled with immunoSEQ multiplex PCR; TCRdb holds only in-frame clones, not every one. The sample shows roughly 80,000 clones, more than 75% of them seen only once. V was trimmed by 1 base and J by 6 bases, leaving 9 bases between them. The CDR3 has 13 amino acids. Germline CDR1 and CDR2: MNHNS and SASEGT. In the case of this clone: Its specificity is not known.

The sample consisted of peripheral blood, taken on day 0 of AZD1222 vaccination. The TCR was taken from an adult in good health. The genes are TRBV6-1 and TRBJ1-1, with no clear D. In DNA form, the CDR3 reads TGTGCCAGCAGTGAAGAGGCAGAATCTGAAGCTTTCTTT. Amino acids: CASSEEAESEAFF.